The 3 T cell receptor beta chains presented below share a single source sample, sequenced in a study of T cell responses to AZD1222 COVID-19 vaccine. Sequencing used immunoSEQ multiplex PCR; TCRdb keeps in-frame clones, though not all of them. There are some 100,000 clones in the sample; over 75% occur only once, and around a sixth lies in the top ten. Sequenced here: peripheral blood, sampled on day 0 of AZD1222 vaccination. These receptor sequences come from an adult in good health.

This chain links TRBV7-9 with TRBJ1-4, with D maybe TRBD1 (5 bases). In germline, CDR1 is SEHNR, CDR2 FQNEAQ (reference sequence). The CDR3 spans 16 residues. V shed 6 bases and J shed 6 bases, with 20 bases lying between them. The CDR3 DNA reads TGTGCCAGCAGTCTAACGGCCGGGGCAGGGTATGAAAAACTGTTTTTT. Translation: CASSLTAGAGYEKLFF.

The V gene is TRBV30, the J gene TRBJ1-1, with 7 positions matching TRBD1. CDR1 and CDR2 (germline): GTSNPN, SVGIG (reference sequence). Trimming cost V 0 bases and J 11 bases; bases outside gene matches: 6. The CDR3 sequence is 12 residues long. CDR3 bases: TGTGCCTGGAGTGTACCGAGGGGGCCGGCTTTCTTT. Residues: CAWSVPRGPAFF.

This sequence joins TRBV3-1 (or the pseudogene TRBV3-2) and TRBJ1-5; 8 bases are shared with TRBD1. CDR3 length: 16 amino acids. Per germline, CDR1 LGHDT and CDR2 YNNKEL (reference sequence). Trimming cost V 3 bases and J 2 bases; bases outside gene matches: 6. The CDR3 region has the DNA TGTGCCAGCAGCCATTCGCAGGGGGCCCGCAATCAGCCCCAGCATTTT. It codes for CASSHSQGARNQPQHF.